Following are 7 T cell receptor beta chains from one sample sequenced in a study of control samples from healthy donors and cancer patients. This table comes from immunoSEQ multiplex PCR, and its TCRdb copy is limited to in-frame clones, with some not included. The data show roughly 190,000 clones, around 91% seen once. Sequences were obtained from blood. These receptors originate from a woman aged 25 to 39 in good health.

This clone has more than one count but fewer than ten. The V and J genes are TRBV25-1 and TRBJ2-3; D uncertain. The CDR3 runs to 13 residues. The V and J ends lost 4 bases and 0 bases respectively, with 5 bases between them. Germline CDR1 reads MGHDK; CDR2 reads SYGVNS. The CDR3 sequence: CASSGHSTDTQYF. DNA of the CDR3: TGTGCCAGCAGTGGGCACAGCACAGATACGCAGTATTTT.

The chain employs TRBV29-1 and TRBJ1-2, with TRBD1 as a possible D gene (6 bases). The CDR3 is made up of 12 amino acids. Trimming pared 4 bases from V and 4 bases from J, leaving 10 bases between. Germline V gives CDR1 SQVTM, CDR2 ANQGSEA. CDR3: CSVAGERYGYTF. As DNA, the CDR3 is TGCAGCGTTGCAGGGGAGCGCTATGGCTACACCTTC.

The V call is TRBV7-9, the J call TRBJ2-4; D might be TRBD1 or TRBD2, each matching 6 bases. In germline, CDR1 is SEHNR, CDR2 FQNEAQ (reference sequence). The ends were cut back, 5 bases at V and 2 bases at J, with 13 bases in the middle. This CDR3 comprises 15 residues. The CDR3 loop reads CASSPGAGTKNIQYF. In DNA, the CDR3 is TGTGCCAGCAGCCCGGGGGCAGGTACCAAAAACATTCAGTACTTC.

CDR3: CATSRDLGGNEQYF. The CDR3 nucleotides are TGTGCCACCAGCAGAGATTTAGGGGGCAACGAGCAGTACTTC. The chain links TRBV15 to TRBJ2-7; 7 bases are shared with TRBD1. The germline V gene encodes CDR1 LNHNV and CDR2 YYDKDF (reference sequence). This CDR3 region has 14 residues. Losses at the gene ends were 0 bases for V and 5 bases for J; bases not matched to a gene: 4.

This clone appeared a single time. Additional DNA sequences in this sample encode the identical CDR3. The chain couples TRBV11-2 to TRBJ1-1; D possibly corresponds to TRBD1 (5 bases). V lost 3 bases and J 1 base, leaving 6 bases between the germline ends. CDR1 and CDR2 from the germline V gene are SGHAT and FQNNGV. The CDR3 is made up of 13 amino acids. CDR3: CASSLGGNTEAFF. CDR3 in DNA: TGTGCCAGCAGCTTGGGGGGGAACACTGAAGCTTTCTTT. Supplemented by reference TRBV11-2 and TRBJ1-1, the full variable domain reads EAGVAQSPRYKIIEKRQSVAFWCNPISGHATLYWYQQILGQGPKLLIQFQNNGVVDDSQLPKDRFSAERLKGVDSTLKIQPAKLEDSAVYLCASSLGGNTEAFFGQGTRLTVV.

The rearrangement joins TRBV11-3 to TRBJ1-6; D gene unclear. In germline, CDR1 is SGHNT, CDR2 YENEEA. Trimming stripped 0 bases from V and 10 bases from J, with 7 bases between. There are 13 residues in the CDR3. CDR3 amino acids: CASSLDPGSPLHF. In nucleotides, the CDR3 is TGTGCCAGCAGCTTAGATCCGGGGTCACCCCTCCACTTT.

V gene TRBV25-1 combines with J gene TRBJ1-1; D unresolved. From germline, CDR1 is MGHDK and CDR2 SYGVNS. The CDR3 contains 12 residues. The ends were cut back, 4 bases at V and 1 base at J, with 4 bases in the middle. CDR3 region: CASSVQNTEAFF. The CDR3 DNA is TGTGCCAGCAGTGTACAGAACACTGAAGCTTTCTTT.